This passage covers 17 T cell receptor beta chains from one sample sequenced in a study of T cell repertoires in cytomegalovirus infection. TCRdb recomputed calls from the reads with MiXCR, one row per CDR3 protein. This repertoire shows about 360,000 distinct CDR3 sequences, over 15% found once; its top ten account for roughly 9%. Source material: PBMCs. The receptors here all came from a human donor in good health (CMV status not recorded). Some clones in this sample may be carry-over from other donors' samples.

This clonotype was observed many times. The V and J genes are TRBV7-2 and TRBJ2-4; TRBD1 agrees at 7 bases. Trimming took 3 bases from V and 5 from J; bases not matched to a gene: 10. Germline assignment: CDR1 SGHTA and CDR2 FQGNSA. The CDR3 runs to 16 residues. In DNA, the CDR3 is TGTGCCAGCAGCTTTCGACAGGGAAATAGGCAAAACATTCAGTACTTC. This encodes CASSFRQGNRQNIQYF.

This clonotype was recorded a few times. The CDR3, as DNA: TGCAGTGCTAGAGTACAGGGCGGGTCCACTGAAGCTTTCTTT. Translation: CSARVQGGSTEAFF. The chain joins TRBV20-1 to TRBJ1-1; a possible D gene is TRBD1 (6 bases). This CDR3 is 14 amino acids long. V lost 1 base to trimming and J lost 4 bases, with 13 bases between them. CDR1 DFQATT and CDR2 SNEGSKA come from the germline V gene (reference sequence).

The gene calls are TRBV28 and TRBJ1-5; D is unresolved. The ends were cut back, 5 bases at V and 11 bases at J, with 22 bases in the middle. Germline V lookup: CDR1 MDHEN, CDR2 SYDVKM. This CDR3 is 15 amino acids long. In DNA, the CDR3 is TGTGCCAGCAGTGCTCTCGGCACCTACTCCTCGGCCCAGCATTTT. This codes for CASSALGTYSSAQHF. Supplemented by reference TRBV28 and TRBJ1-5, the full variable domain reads DVKVTQSSRYLVKRTGEKVFLECVQDMDHENMFWYRQDPGLGLRLIYFSYDVKMKEKGDIPEGYSVSREKKERFSLILESASTNQTSMYLCASSALGTYSSAQHFGDGTRLSIL.

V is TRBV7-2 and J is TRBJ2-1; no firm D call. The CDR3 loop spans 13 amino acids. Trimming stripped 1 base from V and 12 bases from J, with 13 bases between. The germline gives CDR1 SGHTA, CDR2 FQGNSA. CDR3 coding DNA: TGTGCCAGCAGCTTAGGCCGTAGGTCCGCGCAGTTCTTC. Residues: CASSLGRRSAQFF.

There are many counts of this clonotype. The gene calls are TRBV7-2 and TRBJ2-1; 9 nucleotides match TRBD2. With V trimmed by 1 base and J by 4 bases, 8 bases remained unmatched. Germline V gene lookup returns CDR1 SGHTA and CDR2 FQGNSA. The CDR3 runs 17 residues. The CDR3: CASSLGERTSAYNEQFF. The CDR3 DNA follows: TGTGCCAGCAGCTTAGGGGAAAGGACTAGCGCATACAATGAGCAGTTCTTC. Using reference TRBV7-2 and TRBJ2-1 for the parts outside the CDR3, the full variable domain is GAGVSQSPSNKVTEKGKDVELRCDPISGHTALYWYRQSLGQGLEFLIYFQGNSAPDKSGLPSDRFSAERTGGSVSTLTIQRTQQEDSAVYLCASSLGERTSAYNEQFFGPGTRLTVL.

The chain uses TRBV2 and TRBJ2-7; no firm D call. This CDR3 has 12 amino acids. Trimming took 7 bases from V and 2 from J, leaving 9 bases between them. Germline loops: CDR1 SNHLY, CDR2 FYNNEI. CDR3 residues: CASIDGTYEQYF. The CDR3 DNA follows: TGTGCCAGCATCGACGGTACCTACGAGCAGTACTTC.

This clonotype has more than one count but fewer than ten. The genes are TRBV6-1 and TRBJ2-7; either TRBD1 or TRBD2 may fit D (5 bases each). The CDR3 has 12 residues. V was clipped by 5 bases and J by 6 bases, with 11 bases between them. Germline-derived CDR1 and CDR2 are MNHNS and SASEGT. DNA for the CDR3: TGTGCCAGCAGTTCCGGTGGGGGCGAGCAGTACTTC. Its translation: CASSSGGGEQYF.

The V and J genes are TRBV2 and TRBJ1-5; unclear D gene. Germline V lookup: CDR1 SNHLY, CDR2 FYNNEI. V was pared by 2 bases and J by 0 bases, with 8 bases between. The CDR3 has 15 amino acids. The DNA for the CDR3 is TGTGCCAGCAGTGAAAATCTATATAGCAATCAGCCCCAGCATTTT. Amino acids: CASSENLYSNQPQHF.

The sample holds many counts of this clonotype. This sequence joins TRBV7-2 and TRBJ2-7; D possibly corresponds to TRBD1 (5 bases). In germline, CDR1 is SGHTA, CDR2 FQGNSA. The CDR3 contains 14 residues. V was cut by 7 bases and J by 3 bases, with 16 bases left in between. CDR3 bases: TGTGCCAGCACCACAGGTCACGAAAACTACGAGCAGTACTTC. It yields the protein CASTTGHENYEQYF.

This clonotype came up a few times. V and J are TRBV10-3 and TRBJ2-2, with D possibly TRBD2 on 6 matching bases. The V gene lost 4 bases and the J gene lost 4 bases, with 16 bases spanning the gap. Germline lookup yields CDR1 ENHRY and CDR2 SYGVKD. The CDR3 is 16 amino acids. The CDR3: CAISARTGESTGELFF. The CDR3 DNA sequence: TGTGCCATCAGTGCCCGAACGGGGGAGAGCACCGGGGAGCTGTTTTTT.

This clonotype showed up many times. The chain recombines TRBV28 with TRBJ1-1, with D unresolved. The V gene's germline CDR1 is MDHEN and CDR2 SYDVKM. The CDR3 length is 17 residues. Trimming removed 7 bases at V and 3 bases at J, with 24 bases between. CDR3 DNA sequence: TGTGCCAGCACCCCCATGTCTCGCAGAGCCGCCGACACTGAAGCTTTCTTT. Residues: CASTPMSRRAADTEAFF.

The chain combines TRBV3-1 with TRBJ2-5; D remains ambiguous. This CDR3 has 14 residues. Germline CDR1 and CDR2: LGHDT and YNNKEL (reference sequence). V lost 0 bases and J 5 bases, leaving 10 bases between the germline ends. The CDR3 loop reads CASSQDQLGETQYF. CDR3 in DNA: TGTGCCAGCAGCCAAGATCAGCTCGGTGAGACCCAGTACTTC.

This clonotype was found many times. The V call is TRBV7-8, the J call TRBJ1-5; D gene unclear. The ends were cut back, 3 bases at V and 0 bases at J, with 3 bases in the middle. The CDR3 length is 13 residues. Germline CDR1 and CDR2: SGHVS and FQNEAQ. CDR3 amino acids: CASSLFSNQPQHF. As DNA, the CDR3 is TGTGCCAGCAGCTTGTTTAGCAATCAGCCCCAGCATTTT. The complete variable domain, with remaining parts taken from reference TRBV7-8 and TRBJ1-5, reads GAGVSQSPRYKVAKRGQDVALRCDPISGHVSLFWYQQALGQGPEFLTYFQNEAQLDKSGLPSDRFFAERPEGSVSTLKIQRTQQEDSAVYLCASSLFSNQPQHFGDGTRLSIL.

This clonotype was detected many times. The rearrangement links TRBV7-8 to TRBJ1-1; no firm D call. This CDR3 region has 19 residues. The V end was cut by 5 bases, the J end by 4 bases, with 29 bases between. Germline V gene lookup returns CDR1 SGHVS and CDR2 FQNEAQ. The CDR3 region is CASSLGGISTLSRGTEAFF. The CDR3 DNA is TGTGCCAGCAGCCTTGGTGGGATCTCAACACTTTCACGGGGCACTGAAGCTTTCTTT.

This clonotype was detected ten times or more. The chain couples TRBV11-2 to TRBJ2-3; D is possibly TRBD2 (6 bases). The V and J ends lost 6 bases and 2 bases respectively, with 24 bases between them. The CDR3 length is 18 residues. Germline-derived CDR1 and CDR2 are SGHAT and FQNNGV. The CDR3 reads CASSHGGRAAEVTDTQYF. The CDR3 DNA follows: TGTGCCAGCAGTCACGGGGGACGAGCGGCTGAGGTCACAGATACGCAGTATTTT.

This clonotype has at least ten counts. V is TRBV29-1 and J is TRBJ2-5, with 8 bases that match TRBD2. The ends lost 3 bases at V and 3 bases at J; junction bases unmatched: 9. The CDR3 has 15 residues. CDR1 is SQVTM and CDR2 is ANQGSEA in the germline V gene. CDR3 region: CSVDWGPGREETQYF. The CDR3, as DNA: TGCAGCGTTGATTGGGGACCCGGGAGGGAAGAGACCCAGTACTTC.

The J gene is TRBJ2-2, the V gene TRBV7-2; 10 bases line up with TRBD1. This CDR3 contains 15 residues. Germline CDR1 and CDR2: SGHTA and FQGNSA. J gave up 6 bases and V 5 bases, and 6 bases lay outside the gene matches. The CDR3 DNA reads TGTGCCAGCAGCACCACGACAGGGGGCTCCGGGGAGCTGTTTTTT. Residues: CASSTTTGGSGELFF.